A selection of T cell receptor beta chains follows, all from one sample in a study of regulatory T cells in long-lasting Graves disease. Using its own MiXCR run on the multiplex PCR reads, TCRdb lists one record per CDR3 protein. The repertoire holds some 400,000 distinct CDR3 sequences, more than 13% seen once, with over 15% in the top ten. The sample also formed part of further work on T cells in Graves' hyperthyroidism and ophthalmopathy.

Material: peripheral blood mononuclear cells (PBMCs), obtained at new diagnosis, from a patient treated with antithyroid drugs. These receptors all come from a woman aged 25 to 39 with Graves disease. Each CDR3 is given with its conserved first and last residue. The D gene is left open where the match is weak. Only part of the rows carry a size: once, few, many, or a class if the clone is expanded.

v_gene,abundance,j_gene,d_gene,CDR3nt,CDR3aa
TRBV20-1,few,TRBJ1-6,-,TGCAGTGCTGGTCGGGGAGGGCAGGCACGCTCACCCCTCCACTTT,CSAGRGGQARSPLHF
TRBV5-1,many,TRBJ1-1,-,TGCGCCAGCACGCAACTGACCGGTACTGAAGCTTTCTTT,CASTQLTGTEAFF
TRBV18,many,TRBJ2-2,-,TGTGCCAGCTCACCACAAGACCTCACCGGGGAGCTGTTTTTT,CASSPQDLTGELFF
TRBV13,few,TRBJ2-7,-,TGTGCCAGCAGCTTGACGGGATATAGCTCCTACGAGCAGTACTTC,CASSLTGYSSYEQYF
TRBV2,many,TRBJ2-3,TRBD2,TGTGCCAGCTGGGGCACTAGCGGGAGCACAGATACGCAGTATTTT,CASWGTSGSTDTQYF
TRBV20-1,many,TRBJ1-2,-,TGCAGTGCTAGAGAATCCGGAGGCTACACCTTC,CSARESGGYTF
TRBV4-1,many,TRBJ2-1,TRBD2,TGCGCCAGCAGCCCCTGGGGGCTAGCGGGAGGGTACAATGAGCAGTTCTTC,CASSPWGLAGGYNEQFF
TRBV5-6,few,TRBJ2-7,TRBD1,TGTGCCAGCAGCTTAGGACAGGGGAAACGCTACGAGCAGTACTTC,CASSLGQGKRYEQYF
TRBV3-1,many,TRBJ1-5,-,TGTGCCAGCAGCCAAGGGGGGGGGACGAGTCAGCCCCAGCATTTT,CASSQGGGTSQPQHF
TRBV6-2/TRBV6-3,many,TRBJ2-7,-,TGTGCCAGCAGTTACGCGGAGGGCTACGAGCAGTACTTC,CASSYAEGYEQYF
TRBV6-1,many,TRBJ2-6,-,TGTGCCAGCAGTCCCTACATGACCTCTGGGGCCAACGTCCTGACTTTC,CASSPYMTSGANVLTF
TRBV14,few,TRBJ1-4,-,TGTGCCAGCAGTTTTTTGGGCTTTAATGAAAAACTGTTTTTT,CASSFLGFNEKLFF
TRBV5-5,-,TRBJ1-5,-,TGTGCCAGCAACCCACGACGCAGGGGCGCCGGTCAGCCCCAGCATTTT,CASNPRRRGAGQPQHF
TRBV12-3/TRBV12-4,many,TRBJ2-7,-,TGTGCCAGCAGTTCGGCCCCATCCTACGAGCAGTACTTC,CASSSAPSYEQYF
TRBV18,many,TRBJ1-1,-,TGTGCCAGCTCACCACTTGGGACTAAAGGGGGGAACACTGAAGCTTTCTTT,CASSPLGTKGGNTEAFF
TRBV7-8,few,TRBJ2-2,-,TGTGCCAGCAGCTTCCAGGGATTAGGCACCGGGGAGCTGTTTTTT,CASSFQGLGTGELFF